This T cell receptor (beta chain) appears in the sequencing data of a study of T cell responses to AZD1222 COVID-19 vaccine. Study-level findings and limits: Unmutated regions of variants are reportedly targeted by nearly half of spike-specific TCRs. With two AZD1222 doses given, Spike-specific TCR breadth and depth both rose. Among the donors, most were white British and more were female, and clonal diversity was possibly underestimated. After the peak T cell response, and only then, were repertoires sampled.

Trimming shortened V by 4 bases and J by 2 bases, and 14 bases separated the two germline ends. This CDR3 spans 16 amino acids. Germline V gene data show CDR1 as SGHDN and CDR2 as FVKESK. Comments on this clone: The target antigen is unknown.

Sequenced by immunoSEQ multiplex PCR; TCRdb stores in-frame clones only, minus some. The sample holds about 180,000 clones, 88% seen once. This specimen was peripheral blood, taken on day 0 of AZD1222 vaccination. This TCR derives from an adult in good health. The rearrangement uses TRBV14 and TRBJ2-2; D may be TRBD1 or TRBD2 (6 bases each). The CDR3 protein is CASSLLGGHNTGELFF. CDR3 in DNA: TGTGCCAGCAGCCTACTGGGGGGACACAACACCGGGGAGCTGTTTTTT.